The present entry profiles one T cell receptor beta chain with its context. The target antigen is unknown. The sample is drawn from a study of T cell repertoires in cytomegalovirus infection. Study in general: The authors relied on CMV epitopes, both recently identified HLA-C-restricted and well-studied HLA-B-restricted. Public TCR beta signatures indicated both CMV infection and matching HLA type.

Study-level results: Ex vivo responses were dominated by HLA-C-restricted CMV-specific TCR beta clonotypes. Cumulative frequency (of public TCR beta family members) identified carriers of CMV plus the relevant HLA.

TCRdb called the reads again in MiXCR, with one record for every CDR3 protein. The table includes approximately 260,000 distinct CDR3 sequences, 20% to 25% detected once. Trimming shortened V by 5 bases and J by 6 bases, and 13 bases separated the two germline ends. The CDR3 runs to 13 residues. From germline, CDR1 is SGHTA and CDR2 FQGNSA. The starting material was cultured PBMCs, obtained from culture after CMV antigen stimulation. The TCR sequence derives from a human donor in good health (CMV status not recorded). Some clones in this sample may be carry-over from other donors' samples. The rearrangement links TRBV7-2 to TRBJ1-2; D might be TRBD1 (6 bases). The CDR3 nucleotides read TGTGCCAGCAGCGAACAGGGCGGGAATGGCTACACCTTC. Residues: CASSEQGGNGYTF.